Below are 5 T cell receptor beta chains sequenced from a single sample in a study of shared clonotypes between healthy human individuals. Generated by immunoSEQ multiplex PCR, the TCRdb table keeps only in-frame clones and is missing some. The data contain roughly 500,000 clones, 90% to 97% of them singletons. Sequences were obtained from naive CD4+ T cells sorted from blood. Sample subset: CD45RA+ positively selected. The receptors stem from a woman aged 25 to 45 in good health.

This clone was counted between two and nine times. The chain is built from TRBV7-9 and TRBJ1-5; D ambiguous. Germline assignment: CDR1 SEHNR and CDR2 FQNEAQ (reference sequence). The CDR3 is 14 amino acids. Trimming removed 7 bases from V and 4 bases from J, with 14 bases in between. In DNA, the CDR3 is TGTGCCAGCACCCCTCTGGGGAGGAATCAGCCCCAGCATTTT. The encoded protein is CASTPLGRNQPQHF.

The CDR3 nucleotides are TGTGCCAGCTCACCATCCTCCCAAGAGACCCAGTACTTC. Translation: CASSPSSQETQYF. This sequence joins TRBV18 and TRBJ2-5, with D unclear. CDR3 size: 13 residues. The germline CDR1 and CDR2 sequences are KGHSH and LQKENI. V shed 2 bases and J shed 1 base, with 5 bases lying between them.

This chain uses TRBV27 with TRBJ2-5; 8 bases fit TRBD1. The DNA end is a closer match to TRBJ2-7, so the J assignment may be wrong. Germline lookup yields CDR1 MNHEY and CDR2 SMNVEV (reference sequence). CDR3 size: 13 residues. CDR3 nucleotides: TGTGCCAGCAGCACACGGGACAGGCACGAGCAGTACTTC. Translated, it gives CASSTRDRHEQYF.

The genes are TRBV30 and TRBJ2-5, with 8 bases identical to TRBD2. The end of the DNA aligns better with TRBJ2-7, so the J call may be wrong. The germline CDR1 and CDR2 sequences are GTSNPN and SVGIG (reference sequence). CDR3 length: 11 amino acids. CDR3 bases: TGTGCCTGCAGACTAGCGTACGAGCAGTACTTC. It encodes CACRLAYEQYF.

The rearrangement uses TRBV9 and TRBJ2-3, with TRBD2 identical over 11 bases. V dropped 0 bases and J dropped 3; count of bases not matched to a gene: 3. Germline V gene lookup returns CDR1 SGDLS and CDR2 YYNGEE. The CDR3 has 16 residues. In DNA form, the CDR3 reads TGTGCCAGCAGCGTAGTAGCGGGAGGGCCTACAGATACGCAGTATTTT. It codes for CASSVVAGGPTDTQYF.